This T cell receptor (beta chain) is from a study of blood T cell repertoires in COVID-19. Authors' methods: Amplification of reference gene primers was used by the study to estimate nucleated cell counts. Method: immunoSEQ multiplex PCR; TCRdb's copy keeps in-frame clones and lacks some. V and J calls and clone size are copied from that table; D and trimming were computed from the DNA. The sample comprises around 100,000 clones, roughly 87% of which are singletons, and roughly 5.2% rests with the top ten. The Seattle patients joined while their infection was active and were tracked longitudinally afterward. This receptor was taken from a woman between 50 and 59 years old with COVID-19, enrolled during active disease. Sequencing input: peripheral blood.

As DNA, the CDR3 is TGTGCCAGCAGTTACGTGGGACACGTCGATGAGCAGTTCTTC. Its protein is CASSYVGHVDEQFF. This rearrangement joins TRBV6-5 to TRBJ2-1, with D tentatively TRBD1 (6 bases). Germline V gene sequence: CDR1 MNHEY, CDR2 SVGAGI. The CDR3 runs 14 residues. Trimming removed 2 bases from V and 8 bases from J, with 13 bases in between.